This TCR beta chain was identified in a study of blood T cell repertoires in COVID-19 (TCRdb year 2020). In terms of the full investigation: The collaborator samples originated in the United States, Italy and Spain and spanned the acute and convalescent phases of COVID-19. Sample metadata almost always included a de-identified subject ID, COVID-19 status, age in years and sex. Where HLA class I and class II types were available, the types were taken from metadata supplied by the sample provider, not from assay-based typing. Deeply sampled blood TCRbeta repertoires from subjects exposed to, actively infected with, or recovered from COVID-19 were included in the dataset. Samples came from the ongoing ImmuneRACE study (first 160 participants) plus 1,254 subjects from 6 global collaborators. The prospective study material was composed of cDNA or gDNA derived from T cells, B-cell-depleted T cells, or PBMCs. A freely available public database, intended as a resource for researchers studying the immune response to SARS-CoV-2, is where the repertoires were released. Overall study results and their limits: The quantity of clinical and demographic metadata differed by source and by participant and was supplied without curation.

Whole blood was collected in K2EDTA tubes by collaborating institutions according to the institutions' own protocols. Collaborator samples were shipped for TCRbeta analysis as frozen whole blood, isolated PBMCs, or DNA extracted from either sample type. As for this clone: Its antigen is currently not known. No much larger clone exists at a distance of one base, and base qualities are not known.

Trimming costs V 4 bases and J 1 base, and their ends lie 17 bases apart. Reading the germline V gene gives CDR1 SGHRS and CDR2 YFSETQ. The CDR3 holds 16 amino acids from the cysteine to the phenylalanine. Here the CDR3 DNA is all that survives: 48 bases in frame from base 1. TCRbeta CDR3 regions were amplified from genomic DNA using the immunoSEQ Assay, a bias-controlled multiplex PCR. The authors' pipeline ran thus. The number of nucleated cells in each sample was estimated from the amplification of reference gene primers within the assay. To quantify the absolute abundance of each unique TCRbeta CDR3 rearrangement, sequence reads were collapsed and filtered. For each sample, productive Simpson clonality was calculated as the square root of Simpson's diversity index across productive rearrangements. Entries here come from immuneACCESS through TCRdb and include only in-frame sequences with V and J called. Some clones fail to appear in such tables; in the studies checked, an unresolved V gene covers under half of the shortfall, and the cause of the remainder is unknown. The V and J calls and clone size are taken from that table; D and trimming were inferred from the DNA. This sample comprises 45,000 to 65,000 clones, around 92% of them detected only once. About a fifth of the sample belongs to the ten largest clones.

The origin of this receptor is a human donor in a cohort sampled during active COVID-19. The sequenced sample consisted of peripheral blood. Here the chain combines TRBV5-1 and TRBJ2-5; tentative D gene TRBD2, with 6 bases matching. The DNA sequence is TGCGCCAGCAGCCCAGGCCCAGGACTACTCCAAGAGACCCAGTACTTC. Translation gives CASSPGPGLLQETQYF.